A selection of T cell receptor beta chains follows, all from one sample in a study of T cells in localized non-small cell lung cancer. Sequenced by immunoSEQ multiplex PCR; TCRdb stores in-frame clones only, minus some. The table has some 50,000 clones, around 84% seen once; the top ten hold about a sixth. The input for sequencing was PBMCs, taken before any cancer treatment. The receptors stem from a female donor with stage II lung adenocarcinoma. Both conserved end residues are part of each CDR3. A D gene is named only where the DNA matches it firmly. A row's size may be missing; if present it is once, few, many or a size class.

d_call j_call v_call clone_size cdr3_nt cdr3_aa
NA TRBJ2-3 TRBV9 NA TGTGCCAGCAGCCCCATGGGCGGAAGCACAGATACGCAGTATTTT CASSPMGGSTDTQYF
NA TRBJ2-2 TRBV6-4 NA TGTGCCAGCAGTGAGGTAGCGATCACCGGGGAGCTGTTTTTT CASSEVAITGELFF
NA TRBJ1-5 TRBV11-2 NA TGTGCCAGCAGCTTAGGACGGTATCAGCCCCAGCATTTT CASSLGRYQPQHF
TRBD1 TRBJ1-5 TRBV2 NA TGTGCCACCGTCGCCGGGACAGGGGGCAGTCAGCCCCAGCATTTT CATVAGTGGSQPQHF
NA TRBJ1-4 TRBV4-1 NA TGCGCCAGCAGCCCGTTAGGAATGAGGGGCGTCCTAGGTGAAAAACTGTTTTTT CASSPLGMRGVLGEKLFF
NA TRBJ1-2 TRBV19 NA TGTGCCAGTAGTATAGGACCGACAGGCGGCTATGGCTACACCTTC CASSIGPTGGYGYTF
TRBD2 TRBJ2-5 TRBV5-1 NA TGCGCCAGCAGCTTGATGTCTAGCGGGGGCTATGAGACCCAGTACTTC CASSLMSSGGYETQYF
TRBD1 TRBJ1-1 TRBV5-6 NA TGTGCCAGCAGCGTGGGACAGGGGGCAAAAGGAACTGAAGCTTTCTTT CASSVGQGAKGTEAFF
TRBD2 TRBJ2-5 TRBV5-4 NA TGTGCCAGCAGCTCGGGGGGTCGGGGGACCCAGTACTTC CASSSGGRGTQYF
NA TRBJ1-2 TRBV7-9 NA TGTGCCGGCAGCTTAGCTAGTAGTGGCTACACCTTC CAGSLASSGYTF
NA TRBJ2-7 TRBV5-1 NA TGCGCCAGCAGCTTGGTATCGGGCGGGTACGAGCAGTACTTC CASSLVSGGYEQYF
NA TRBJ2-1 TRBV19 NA TGTGCCAGTACTCTGGGAGCATACAATGAGCAGTTCTTC CASTLGAYNEQFF
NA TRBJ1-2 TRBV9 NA TGTGCCAGCAGCCTAATGCCGACAGTCGAGGGACATGGCTACACCTTC CASSLMPTVEGHGYTF
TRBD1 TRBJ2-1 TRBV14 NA TGTGCCAGCAGCCAAGATCACAGGGGGTCCTACAATGAGCAGTTCTTC CASSQDHRGSYNEQFF
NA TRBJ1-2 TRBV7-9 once TGTGCCAGCAGCTTAGCAGGGGCTGGGATTAACTATGGCTACACCTTC CASSLAGAGINYGYTF
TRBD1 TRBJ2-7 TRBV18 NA TGTGCCAGCTCACCGCCCGGACAGGGAGTCTACGAGCAGTACTTC CASSPPGQGVYEQYF
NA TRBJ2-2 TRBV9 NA TGTGCCAGCAGCGTAAGTGGGCGGAACACCGGGGAGCTGTTTTTT CASSVSGRNTGELFF
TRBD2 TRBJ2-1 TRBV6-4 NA TGTGCCAGCAGTGACACCAGCGGGGGGCCCCACAATGAGCAGTTCTTC CASSDTSGGPHNEQFF
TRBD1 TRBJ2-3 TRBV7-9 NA TGTGCCAGCAGCCGATATTTGGGGGACAGTCGCACAGATACGCAGTATTTT CASSRYLGDSRTDTQYF
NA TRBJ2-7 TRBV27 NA TGTGCCAGCAGTTTTGAACCGCGGTACGAGCAGTACTTC CASSFEPRYEQYF
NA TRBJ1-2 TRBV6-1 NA TGTGCCAGCAGTGAAAGCCCCACGGTTCCGTATGGCTACACCTTC CASSESPTVPYGYTF
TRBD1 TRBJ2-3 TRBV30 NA TGTGCCTGGAGTCCGAGACAAGGGACAGGGGAGGGGTATTTT CAWSPRQGTGEGYF
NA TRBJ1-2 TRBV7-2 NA TGTGCCAGCAGCCCACCACCGGGGGGCTACACCTTC CASSPPPGGYTF
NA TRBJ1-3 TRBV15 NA TGTGCCACCAGCAGAAGGGGGGGAAACACCATATATTTT CATSRRGGNTIYF
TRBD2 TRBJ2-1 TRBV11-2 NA TGTGCCAGCAGTTTCGGGACTAGCTTCTACAATGAGCAGTTCTTC CASSFGTSFYNEQFF
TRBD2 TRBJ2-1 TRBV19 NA TGTGCCAGTAGTCTAGCGGGGGGGTACTACAATGAGCAGTTCTTC CASSLAGGYYNEQFF
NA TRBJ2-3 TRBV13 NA TGTGCCAGCAGCTTAGGCAATACCCAGACCGGCACAGATACGCAGTATTTT CASSLGNTQTGTDTQYF
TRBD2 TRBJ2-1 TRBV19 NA TGTGCCAGTAGTCGCCCTCCGGGACTAGAGGCCTACAATGAGCAGTTCTTC CASSRPPGLEAYNEQFF
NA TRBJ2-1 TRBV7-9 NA TGTGCCAGCAGCTTATCCCTTAGGGGATTGATCTACAGCAATGAGCAGTTCTTC CASSLSLRGLIYSNEQFF
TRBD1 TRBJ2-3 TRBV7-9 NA TGTGCCAGCAGCTTAGGGGACAGGGAAACAGATACGCAGTATTTT CASSLGDRETDTQYF
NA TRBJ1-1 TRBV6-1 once TGTGCCAGCAGTGATGGAGTAACGAACACTGAAGCTTTCTTT CASSDGVTNTEAFF
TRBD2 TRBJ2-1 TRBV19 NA TGTGCCAGTAGTTTTTCTAGCGGGGGGCCTGAGCAGTTCTTC CASSFSSGGPEQFF
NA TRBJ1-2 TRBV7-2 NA TGTGCCAGCAGCCGACGCGAGGGAGGAGGCTATGGCTACACCTTC CASSRREGGGYGYTF
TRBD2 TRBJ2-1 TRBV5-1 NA TGCGCCAGCACTCGGGGGGGTACCTACAATGAGCAGTTCTTC CASTRGGTYNEQFF
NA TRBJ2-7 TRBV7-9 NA TGTGCCAGCAGCTTAATGGGCAGTTATCAGCAGTACTTC CASSLMGSYQQYF
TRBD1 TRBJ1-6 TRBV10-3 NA TGTGCCATCCGCGGACAGGCGAGCCTTAATTCACCCCTCCACTTT CAIRGQASLNSPLHF
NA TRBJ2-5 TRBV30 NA TGTGCCTGGAGCCGAAGAGAGACCCAGTACTTC CAWSRRETQYF
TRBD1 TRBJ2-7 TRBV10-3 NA TGTGCCATCAGCCTTTTTGACAGGGCGGTTATTTGGAACTCCTACGAGCAGTACTTC CAISLFDRAVIWNSYEQYF
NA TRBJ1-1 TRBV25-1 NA TGTGCCAGCACGACCCGATCTAAAACGGGACAGAACACTGAAGCTTTCTTT CASTTRSKTGQNTEAFF
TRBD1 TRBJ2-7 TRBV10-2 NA TGCGCCAGCAGTGAGACAGGGGGAAGGTTCGAGCAGTACTTC CASSETGGRFEQYF